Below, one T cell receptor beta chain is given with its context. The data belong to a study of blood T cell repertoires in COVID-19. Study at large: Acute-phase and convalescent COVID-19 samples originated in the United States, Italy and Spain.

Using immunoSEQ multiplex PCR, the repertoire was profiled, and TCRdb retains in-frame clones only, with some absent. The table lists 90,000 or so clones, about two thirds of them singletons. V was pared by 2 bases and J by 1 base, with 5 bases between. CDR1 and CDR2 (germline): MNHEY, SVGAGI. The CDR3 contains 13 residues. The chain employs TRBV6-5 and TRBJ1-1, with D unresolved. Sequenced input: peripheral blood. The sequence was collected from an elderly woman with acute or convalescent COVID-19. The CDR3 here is CASSYIKNTEAFF. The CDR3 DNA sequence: TGTGCCAGCAGTTACATCAAGAACACTGAAGCTTTCTTT.